The 26 T cell receptor beta chains presented below share a single source sample, sequenced in a study of blood T cells in healthy people across ages. A J-beta primer mix and a sample-barcoded 5' primer were used in a second PCR of roughly 6 to 11 cycles. TCRdb itself ran the 5' RACE reads through MiXCR, one entry per CDR3 protein. The data contain approximately 810,000 distinct CDR3 sequences, less than 35% of them seen just once; the ten biggest clones take up 15% to 20%. The sample comprised blood. The receptors shown here come from a woman aged 80 or over in good health.

The sample holds many counts of this clonotype. The rearrangement joins TRBV7-2 to TRBJ2-3; D not certain. The germline V gene has CDR1 SGHTA and CDR2 FQGNSA. The CDR3 runs 14 residues. Trimming cost V 3 bases and J 5 bases, with 12 bases left between them. The CDR3 region is CASSLAYRRDTQYF. In nucleotides, the CDR3 is TGTGCCAGCAGCTTGGCTTACCGACGAGATACGCAGTATTTT.

The rearrangement joins TRBV7-2 to TRBJ1-4; TRBD1 is a possible D gene (6 bases). Germline V gene data show CDR1 as SGHTA and CDR2 as FQGNSA. The V end lost 5 bases, the J end lost 8 bases, and 18 bases lay between the germline ends. The length of the CDR3 is 15 residues. The CDR3 DNA reads TGTGCCAGCAGCCCGGAGGGGGGAAGGGGCGAAAAACTGTTTTTT. Translating it yields CASSPEGGRGEKLFF.

This clonotype came up a few times. The V call is TRBV6-1, the J call TRBJ1-2; 12 positions match TRBD1. The CDR3 extends over 15 amino acids. Germline V gene data show CDR1 as MNHNS and CDR2 as SASEGT. V lost 7 bases and J lost 8; bases outside the gene matches: 11. Written as DNA, the CDR3 is TGTGCCAGCACAAGTATGGGGACAGGGGGCTTGGGCTACACCTTC. Its translation is CASTSMGTGGLGYTF.

This clonotype was counted ten times or more. V is TRBV5-1 and J is TRBJ2-1; D is possibly TRBD1 or TRBD2 (5 bases each). The CDR3 totals 15 residues. Germline CDR1 reads SGHRS; CDR2 reads YFSETQ. Trimming took 0 bases from V and 3 from J, leaving 10 bases between them. As DNA, the CDR3 is TGCGCCAGCAGCTTGGGAGGGGAGAACTACAATGAGCAGTTCTTC. This sequence encodes CASSLGGENYNEQFF.

The chain is built from TRBV7-2 and TRBJ2-7; D is unclear. CDR3 size: 11 residues. The V end was cut by 7 bases, the J end by 6 bases, with 10 bases between. Germline CDR1 and CDR2: SGHTA and FQGNSA. This chain's CDR3 is CASTLLSEQYF. For the CDR3, the DNA is TGTGCCAGCACCCTTCTTTCCGAGCAGTACTTC.

Concerning this clonotype itself: Mismatch with germline at one junction end may stem from a read error. The chain combines TRBV7-9 with TRBJ1-1; D gene unclear. Germline V CDR1 and CDR2: SEHNR, FQNEAQ (reference sequence). The CDR3 loop spans 17 amino acids. The CDR3 DNA sequence: TGTGCCTGCAGCCCCACCTTGGGAGTTAAAGGTGACACTGAAGCTTTCTTT. This translates into CACSPTLGVKGDTEAFF.

This clonotype came up many times. J is TRBJ2-1 and V is TRBV5-1, with a weak D call TRBD1 (5 bases). Trimming shortened V by 4 bases and J by 4 bases, and 9 bases separated the two germline ends. Germline-derived CDR1 and CDR2 are SGHRS and YFSETQ. CDR3 length: 13 amino acids. The CDR3 reads CASSHQGYNEQFF. CDR3 nucleotide sequence: TGCGCCAGCAGCCACCAGGGTTACAATGAGCAGTTCTTC.

As regards this clonotype: At one boundary the junction diverges from the germline segment, which might be a read error. The DNA of the CDR3 is TGTGCCCGGAGTCGAGACAGGGGTGGCTACACCTTC. It is translated as CARSRDRGGYTF. The chain recombines TRBV30 with TRBJ1-2; 8 bases match TRBD1. Germline V gives CDR1 GTSNPN, CDR2 SVGIG (reference sequence). There are 12 residues in the CDR3.

The genes are TRBV6-1 and TRBJ1-2; tentatively, D is TRBD1 (5 bases). The CDR3 sequence is 14 residues long. V lost 5 bases and J lost 2, with 12 bases in between. Germline assignment: CDR1 MNHNS and CDR2 SASEGT. This CDR3 is CASSTRTNNYGYTF. CDR3 sequence (DNA): TGTGCCAGCAGTACTCGGACAAACAACTATGGCTACACCTTC.

This clonotype was seen at least ten times. The V and J genes are TRBV18 and TRBJ2-1; TRBD1 or TRBD2 may be the D gene (5 bases each). With 6 bases removed from V and 0 bases from J, the gap between germline ends came to 21 bases. This CDR3 region has 18 residues. Germline V gives CDR1 KGHSH, CDR2 LQKENI. Written as DNA, the CDR3 is TGTGCCAGCTCGCCTCTCGGGGCAGGGATCGGCTCCTACAATGAGCAGTTCTTC. Its translation: CASSPLGAGIGSYNEQFF. Combining the CDR3 with reference TRBV18 and TRBJ2-1 gives the whole variable domain NAGVMQNPRHLVRRRGQEARLRCSPMKGHSHVYWYRQLPEEGLKFMVYLQKENIIDESGMPKERFSAEFPKEGPSILRIQQVVRGDSAAYFCASSPLGAGIGSYNEQFFGPGTRLTVL.

A few counts support this clonotype. Just one base apart from a much larger clone, this may be a read error. This chain joins TRBV24-1 and TRBJ2-1; 7 bases match TRBD1. Germline V gene sequence: CDR1 KGHDR, CDR2 SFDVKD. CDR3 length equals 15 residues. The CDR3 is CTTSEAGTEYKWQFF. The CDR3 region has the DNA TGTACCACCAGTGAAGCCGGGACAGAATACAAATGGCAGTTCTTC.

The J gene is TRBJ2-3, the V gene TRBV20-1, with D perhaps matching TRBD1 (5 bases). With 0 bases removed from V and 0 bases from J, the gap between germline ends came to 16 bases. Germline V gene lookup returns CDR1 DFQATT and CDR2 SNEGSKA (reference sequence). The CDR3 is 17 residues long. The CDR3 sequence is CSARDWQDISSTDTQYF. In nucleotides, the CDR3 is TGCAGTGCTAGAGATTGGCAGGACATATCTAGCACAGATACGCAGTATTTT.

In its sample, this clonotype was seen many times. This chain joins TRBV7-9 and TRBJ1-1; D is unresolved. The ends were cut back, 3 bases at V and 5 bases at J, with 13 bases in the middle. The CDR3 runs 14 residues. Germline V gene lookup returns CDR1 SEHNR and CDR2 FQNEAQ (reference sequence). CDR3 nucleotide sequence: TGTGCCAGCAGCTTCGAAACGGGAGGGACTGAAGCTTTCTTT. Amino acids: CASSFETGGTEAFF.

This clonotype was recorded at least ten times. The chain is built from TRBV12-3 or TRBV12-4 and TRBJ2-5; 10 nucleotides align to TRBD1. This CDR3 contains 13 residues. V was clipped by 9 bases and J by 5 bases; unmatched bases: 6. CDR3 in amino acids: CASTGQGRETQYF. CDR3 coding DNA: TGTGCCAGTACGGGACAGGGGCGGGAGACCCAGTACTTC.

The table lists this clonotype with many counts. The V and J genes are TRBV5-5 and TRBJ2-7, with a weak D call TRBD2 (5 bases). Trimming pared 3 bases from V and 1 base from J, leaving 14 bases between. The germline CDR1 and CDR2 sequences are SGHKS and YYEKEE (reference sequence). CDR3 length: 15 residues. The CDR3 loop reads CASSSNVRGSYEQYF. CDR3 nucleotides: TGTGCCAGCAGCTCGAACGTCCGGGGTTCCTACGAGCAGTACTTC.

In the case of this clonotype: One end of the junction varies from germline; a read error may be responsible. The J gene is TRBJ2-7, the V gene TRBV10-3; 8 bases align to TRBD1. From germline, CDR1 is ENHRY and CDR2 SYGVKD. The CDR3 is 13 residues long. The CDR3 coding sequence is TGTGCCATCAGCGGGACAGGCCAAGAGACCCAGGACTTC. Protein product: CAISGTGQETQDF.

The chain links TRBV7-9 to TRBJ1-1; TRBD1 might be the D (5 bases). Trimming shortened V by 5 bases and J by 5 bases, and 21 bases separated the two germline ends. The CDR3 loop spans 16 amino acids. The germline V gene has CDR1 SEHNR and CDR2 FQNEAQ (reference sequence). The CDR3 spells CASSPLRAGSTTEAFF. CDR3 in DNA: TGTGCCAGCAGCCCCCTTAGGGCAGGGTCTACTACTGAAGCTTTCTTT.

In this sample, this clonotype turned up many times. The chain has TRBV20-1 and TRBJ1-2, with 7 bases lining up with TRBD1. Germline CDR1 is DFQATT and CDR2 is SNEGSKA (reference sequence). The CDR3 consists of 14 residues. The trim removed 1 base at V and 11 bases at J, leaving 13 bases unmatched. CDR3 in amino acids: CSARARQGILGYTF. In DNA form, the CDR3 reads TGCAGTGCTAGAGCCCGACAGGGAATTTTGGGGTACACCTTC.

This clonotype appeared many times. For the CDR3, the DNA is TGTGCCAGCAGCTTAGGTCGGGTGAGGGCAGGGACTCCTAGCGAGCAGTACTTC. Translation: CASSLGRVRAGTPSEQYF. V is TRBV7-8 and J is TRBJ2-7, with a tentative D call TRBD2 (6 bases). The CDR3 spans 18 residues. Trimming stripped 1 base from V and 6 bases from J, with 25 bases between. The V gene's germline CDR1 is SGHVS and CDR2 FQNEAQ.

The chain employs TRBV3-1 and TRBJ1-3, with TRBD1 identical over 7 bases. Trimming removed 6 bases from V and 1 base from J; junction bases left unmatched: 9. CDR1 is LGHDT and CDR2 is YNNKEL in the germline V gene (reference sequence). The CDR3 runs to 16 residues. CDR3 in amino acids: CASSVGGGFSGNTIYF. DNA of the CDR3: TGTGCCAGCAGTGTGGGAGGGGGCTTTTCTGGAAACACCATATATTTT.

This CDR3 reads CASSGASEGRETQYF. For the CDR3, the DNA is TGTGCCAGCAGCGGGGCGTCAGAGGGGCGAGAGACCCAGTACTTC. The rearrangement links TRBV7-8 to TRBJ2-7; D possibly matches TRBD1 or TRBD2 (5 bases each). The tail of the sequence fits TRBJ2-5 better, so the J call may be wrong. Germline lookup yields CDR1 SGHVS and CDR2 FQNEAQ. This CDR3 contains 15 residues.

This clonotype was detected ten times or more. CDR3 sequence: CASRPGRNQPQHF. The CDR3 coding sequence is TGTGCCAGCAGACCAGGGAGGAATCAGCCCCAGCATTTT. The chain links TRBV27 to TRBJ1-5, with TRBD1 as a possible D gene (5 bases). CDR3 length equals 13 residues. Germline V gives CDR1 MNHEY, CDR2 SMNVEV (reference sequence). V was shortened by 6 bases and J by 4 bases, with 10 bases between the two germline ends.

This clonotype turned up a few times. The chain employs TRBV20-1 and TRBJ2-3; 7 bases map to TRBD1. This CDR3 is 16 amino acids long. The germline gives CDR1 DFQATT, CDR2 SNEGSKA (reference sequence). V trimming: 3 bases; J trimming: 4 bases; junction bases outside the gene matches: 13. CDR3 protein: CSASVTGHRRPDTQYF. DNA for the CDR3: TGCAGTGCTAGCGTGACAGGGCATAGGAGGCCAGATACGCAGTATTTT.

This clonotype was counted between two and nine times. A read error may explain this, as a much larger clone is one base away. The CDR3 loop reads CAISALAGGTDEQYF. The DNA of the CDR3 is TGTGCCATCAGTGCCTTAGCGGGGGGCACCGATGAGCAGTACTTC. The V gene is TRBV10-3, the J gene TRBJ2-5, with 10 bases that match TRBD2. The germline V gene encodes CDR1 ENHRY and CDR2 SYGVKD. V lost 4 bases and J lost 11; bases outside the gene matches: 13. The CDR3 totals 15 residues.

The V gene is TRBV20-1, the J gene TRBJ1-1; tentative D call: TRBD1 (5 bases). Per germline, CDR1 DFQATT and CDR2 SNEGSKA (reference sequence). This CDR3 spans 13 amino acids. Trimming left V 1 base short and J 6 bases short, with 12 bases between. For the CDR3, the DNA is TGCAGTGCTAGAGGGGGAGGGGTGTCTGAAGCTTTCTTT. Protein sequence: CSARGGGVSEAFF.

There are many counts of this clonotype. This rearrangement joins TRBV7-2 to TRBJ1-1; the D is unclear. The CDR3 covers 14 residues. V was trimmed by 1 base and J by 2 bases, leaving 8 bases between them. The germline V gene has CDR1 SGHTA and CDR2 FQGNSA. In DNA form, the CDR3 reads TGTGCCAGCAGCTTAGGTTCGGTAAACACTGAAGCTTTCTTT. Translating it yields CASSLGSVNTEAFF.